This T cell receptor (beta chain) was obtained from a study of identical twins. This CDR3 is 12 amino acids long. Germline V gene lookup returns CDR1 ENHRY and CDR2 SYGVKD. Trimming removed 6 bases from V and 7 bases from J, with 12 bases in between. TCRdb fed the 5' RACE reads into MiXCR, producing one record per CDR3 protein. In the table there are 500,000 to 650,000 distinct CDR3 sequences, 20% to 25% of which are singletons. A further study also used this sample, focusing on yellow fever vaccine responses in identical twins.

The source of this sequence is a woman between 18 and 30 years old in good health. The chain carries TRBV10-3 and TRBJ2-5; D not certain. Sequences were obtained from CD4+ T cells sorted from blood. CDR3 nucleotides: TGTGCCATCAGAGACAAAGACGCGACCCAGTACTTC. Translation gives CAIRDKDATQYF.